A single sample is the source of the 16 T cell receptor beta chains below, sequenced in a study of blood T cells in healthy people across ages. It was with a sample-barcoded 5' primer and a J-beta primer mix that a second PCR of roughly 6 to 11 cycles was run. TCRdb reprocessed the 5' RACE reads via MiXCR and lists one record per CDR3 protein. The sample holds 600,000 to 850,000 distinct CDR3 sequences; 40% to 45% are singletons and the top ten take 20% to 25%. The sample was blood. These receptors originate from a woman aged 60 to 75 in good health.

This clonotype was observed a handful of times. The chain links TRBV20-1 to TRBJ2-3; 13 nucleotides match TRBD2. Germline CDR1 reads DFQATT; CDR2 reads SNEGSKA (reference sequence). The V gene end was trimmed by 6 bases and the J gene end by 4 bases; junction bases not matched to a gene: 10. The CDR3 covers 16 residues. The CDR3: CSAPDGGLAGADTQYF. In nucleotides, the CDR3 is TGCAGTGCGCCCGACGGTGGACTAGCGGGAGCAGATACGCAGTATTTT.

The chain combines TRBV27 with TRBJ1-2; TRBD1 matches 9 bases. V was pared by 0 bases and J by 3 bases, with 11 bases of the junction left unmatched. This CDR3 contains 18 residues. Germline V lookup: CDR1 MNHEY, CDR2 SMNVEV (reference sequence). CDR3 region: CASSLSRHRGRSDYGYTF. The CDR3 DNA is TGTGCCAGCAGTTTATCGAGGCACAGGGGGCGATCGGACTATGGCTACACCTTC.

Here the CDR3 reads CSATGQASSYEQYF. CDR3 DNA: TGCAGTGCAACCGGACAGGCGAGCTCCTACGAGCAGTACTTC. The chain combines TRBV20-1 with TRBJ2-7; 7 bases line up with TRBD1. The CDR3 runs to 14 residues. The trim removed 6 bases at V and 0 bases at J, leaving 8 bases unmatched. Germline V gene sequence: CDR1 DFQATT, CDR2 SNEGSKA (reference sequence).

The rearrangement joins TRBV9 to TRBJ2-4; TRBD2 aligns across 13 bases. The J call is uncertain, as TRBJ2-5 better fits the DNA end. This CDR3 is 20 amino acids long. Germline loops: CDR1 SGDLS, CDR2 YYNGEE. The CDR3 DNA reads TGTGCCAGCAGCGTAGCCACTACAGGGGGACTAGCGGGGACCCAAGAGACCCAGTACTTC. It encodes CASSVATTGGLAGTQETQYF.

In this sample, this clonotype turned up a few times. The V call is TRBV5-1, the J call TRBJ1-2; D is possibly TRBD1 (6 bases). The V gene lost 0 bases and the J gene lost 3 bases, with 15 bases spanning the gap. CDR1 is SGHRS, CDR2 YFSETQ, per germline. This CDR3 region has 16 residues. The CDR3 loop is CASSLAVSGVHYGYTF. The DNA for the CDR3 is TGCGCCAGCAGCTTGGCCGTGTCAGGGGTACACTATGGCTACACCTTC.

The rearrangement uses TRBV20-1 and TRBJ2-3; 9 bases fit TRBD1. The CDR3 is made up of 15 amino acids. Losses at the gene ends were 3 bases for V and 2 bases for J; bases not matched to a gene: 6. Germline values: CDR1 DFQATT, CDR2 SNEGSKA (reference sequence). The CDR3 nucleotides read TGCAGTGCTAGGGGAGGGGACAGGGACACAGATACGCAGTATTTT. Translation gives CSARGGDRDTDTQYF.

V usage is TRBV21-1 and J usage is TRBJ2-1; the DNA was not used to check the table's D call, TRBD1. TRBV21-1 is recorded as a pseudogene. CDR3 length: 16 residues. Here the CDR3 reads CASSNNGRKPTYEQFF. CDR3 DNA sequence: TGTGCCAGCAGCAATAACGGGCGGAAACCAACCTACGAGCAGTTCTTC.

The J gene is TRBJ2-3, the V gene TRBV6-5; D is unresolved. CDR3 length: 12 residues. Germline values: CDR1 MNHEY, CDR2 SVGAGI. The ends were cut back, 4 bases at V and 6 bases at J, with 8 bases in the middle. Here the CDR3 reads CASSSGVDTQYF. The DNA for the CDR3 is TGTGCCAGCAGTTCCGGTGTGGATACGCAGTATTTT.

This clonotype has more than one count but fewer than ten. The gene calls are TRBV25-1 and TRBJ2-3; D unresolved. Trimming removed 8 bases from V and 7 bases from J, with 22 bases in between. The length of the CDR3 is 15 residues. Germline CDR1 reads MGHDK; CDR2 reads SYGVNS. The CDR3 loop reads CASAKPGLHPNTQYF. The DNA of the CDR3 is TGTGCCAGCGCAAAGCCGGGCCTACACCCAAATACGCAGTATTTT.

This clonotype was detected only a few times. The CDR3 here is CSASMAQSNTEAFF. The CDR3 DNA is TGCAGTGCTAGTATGGCACAGAGTAACACTGAAGCTTTCTTT. This chain links TRBV20-1 with TRBJ1-1; D unresolved. The germline V and J ends were trimmed by 3 bases and 2 bases, with 13 bases remaining between them. The CDR3 contains 14 residues. In germline, CDR1 is DFQATT, CDR2 SNEGSKA (reference sequence).

The J gene is TRBJ1-1, the V gene TRBV20-1, with D unresolved. Between the trimmed V and J ends, which lost 3 bases and 8 bases, there was a span of 7 bases. Germline V gene sequence: CDR1 DFQATT, CDR2 SNEGSKA (reference sequence). The CDR3 consists of 10 residues. The CDR3 DNA is TGCAGTGCTAGGTTTTCAGAAGCTTTCTTT. Translated, it gives CSARFSEAFF.

There are a few counts of this clonotype. The V call is TRBV4-2, the J call TRBJ2-5, with D unresolved. V was shortened by 0 bases and J by 4 bases, with 12 bases between the two germline ends. The CDR3 runs 15 residues. From germline, CDR1 is LGHNA and CDR2 YNFKEQ. This CDR3 reads CASSQEITVGETQYF. CDR3 sequence (DNA): TGTGCCAGCAGCCAAGAGATTACCGTTGGAGAGACCCAGTACTTC.

This clonotype was seen a few times. The V and J genes are TRBV2 and TRBJ2-2, with D unclear. The CDR3 runs 15 residues. Trimming removed 7 bases at V and 1 base at J, with 13 bases between. Germline V gene sequence: CDR1 SNHLY, CDR2 FYNNEI. Here the CDR3 reads CASNKQGRNTGELFF. CDR3 sequence (DNA): TGTGCCAGCAACAAACAAGGGCGGAACACCGGGGAGCTGTTTTTT.

The genes are TRBV10-3 and TRBJ2-7; 7 nucleotides agree with TRBD2. CDR1 is ENHRY and CDR2 is SYGVKD in the germline V gene. Germline trimming cut 4 bases from V and 1 base from J; bases unmatched to any gene: 4. The CDR3 has 14 amino acids. CDR3 sequence: CAISVREGSYEQYF. As DNA, the CDR3 is TGTGCCATCAGTGTGAGGGAGGGTTCCTACGAGCAGTACTTC.

This chain connects TRBV29-1 to TRBJ1-2; D might be TRBD1 (5 bases). CDR3 length equals 12 residues. Germline V gene sequence: CDR1 SQVTM, CDR2 ANQGSEA. The ends were cut back, 7 bases at V and 4 bases at J, with 13 bases in the middle. The CDR3 loop reads CSARWGSYGYTF. The CDR3 DNA sequence: TGCAGCGCCCGGTGGGGCAGCTATGGCTACACCTTC.

The V call is TRBV9, the J call TRBJ1-2, with a possible D match to TRBD1 (5 bases). The CDR3 loop spans 17 amino acids. V dropped 3 bases and J dropped 5 bases, with 23 bases sitting between them. The germline V gene encodes CDR1 SGDLS and CDR2 YYNGEE. CDR3 sequence (DNA): TGTGCCAGCAGCGGAGGAAGCGACAGCCCTTCTGTATATGGCTACACCTTC. Translated, it gives CASSGGSDSPSVYGYTF.